A single sample gave rise to the 16 T cell receptor beta chains below, sequenced in a study of shared clonotypes between healthy human individuals. Profiling relied on immunoSEQ multiplex PCR, and the TCRdb table lists in-frame clones only, not all of them. Among 740,000 or so clones listed, about 80% were seen once. Sequenced input: memory CD4+ T cells sorted from blood. The subset: CD45RA-negative fraction. The receptors were gathered from a woman younger than 45 in good health.

This chain links TRBV28 with TRBJ2-4, with TRBD1 as a possible D gene (5 bases). The CDR3 runs 17 residues. Germline CDR1 is MDHEN and CDR2 is SYDVKM. Trimming took 5 bases from V and 0 from J, leaving 17 bases between them. In DNA, the CDR3 is TGTGCCAGCAGTCCGTTCTCAGGGAAGGGAGCCAAAAACATTCAGTACTTC. This sequence encodes CASSPFSGKGAKNIQYF.

The rearrangement uses TRBV30 and TRBJ2-7; D tentatively reads TRBD1 or TRBD2 (5 bases each). This CDR3 region has 14 residues. Germline V lookup: CDR1 GTSNPN, CDR2 SVGIG (reference sequence). Deletions cut 5 bases from V and 0 bases from J, with 14 bases between. CDR3: CAWRIGTVSYEQYF. The CDR3 DNA reads as TGTGCCTGGCGAATAGGGACGGTCTCCTACGAGCAGTACTTC.

A remark on this clone: Other DNA sequences within the sample encode an identical CDR3. The genes are TRBV28 and TRBJ2-6; no reliable D call. Trimming took off 2 bases at V and 0 bases at J, with 5 bases between the two ends. Germline V CDR1 and CDR2: MDHEN, SYDVKM. This CDR3 is built from 15 residues. The CDR3 DNA reads as TGTGCCAGCAGTTTAGTTCTCTCTGGGGCCAACGTCCTGACTTTC. Amino acids: CASSLVLSGANVLTF.

The chain links TRBV5-4 to TRBJ2-3; 10 positions match TRBD2. CDR3 length: 16 residues. Germline CDR1 reads SGHNT; CDR2 reads YYREEE (reference sequence). The V and J ends lost 4 bases and 4 bases, in that order; junction bases with no gene match: 9. The CDR3 loop is CASSMGGSGRADTQYF. The CDR3 DNA sequence: TGTGCCAGCAGCATGGGGGGAAGCGGGAGGGCAGATACGCAGTATTTT. The full variable domain, with the rest looked up from reference TRBV5-4 and TRBJ2-3, is ETGVTQSPTHLIKTRGQQVTLRCSSQSGHNTVSWYQQALGQGPQFIFQYYREEENGRGNFPPRFSGLQFPNYSSELNVNALELDDSALYLCASSMGGSGRADTQYFGPGTRLTVL.

The chain carries TRBV19 and TRBJ2-7, with 8 bases aligning to TRBD1. The CDR3 loop spans 14 amino acids. V trimming: 6 bases; J trimming: 6 bases; junction bases outside the gene matches: 10. In germline, CDR1 is LNHDA, CDR2 SQIVND (reference sequence). Written as DNA, the CDR3 is TGTGCCAGTAGCCGGCGGGACAGGATCTTCGAGCAGTACTTC. Encoded protein: CASSRRDRIFEQYF. The full variable domain, completed using reference TRBV19 and TRBJ2-7, is DGGITQSPKYLFRKEGQNVTLSCEQNLNHDAMYWYRQDPGQGLRLIYYSQIVNDFQKGDIAEGYSVSREKKESFPLTVTSAQKNPTAFYLCASSRRDRIFEQYFGPGTRLTVT.

The genes are TRBV6-6 and TRBJ1-5; D is ambiguous. Germline CDR1 MNHNY, CDR2 SVGAGI (reference sequence). The CDR3 runs to 13 residues. The V end was cut by 4 bases, the J end by 4 bases, with 8 bases between. The CDR3 region has the DNA TGTGCCAGCAGTTTTGAAGGGAATCAGCCCCAGCATTTT. It specifies CASSFEGNQPQHF.

V is TRBV10-2 and J is TRBJ1-1; no firm D call. V was trimmed by 0 bases and J by 10 bases, leaving 9 bases between them. Germline loops: CDR1 WSHSY, CDR2 SAAADI. This CDR3 has 12 amino acids. DNA for the CDR3: TGCGCCAGCAGTGAGTCTTCTGGGAGAGCTTTCTTT. Its protein product is CASSESSGRAFF.

This clone was observed a handful of times. J is TRBJ1-3 and V is TRBV7-2; no clear D gene. Germline V gene data show CDR1 as SGHTA and CDR2 as FQGNSA. The CDR3 consists of 16 residues. V was shortened by 1 base and J by 0 bases, with 10 bases between the two germline ends. CDR3 DNA sequence: TGTGCCAGCAGCTTAGACGGCGGGAGCTCTGGAAACACCATATATTTT. Translating gives CASSLDGGSSGNTIYF. The full variable domain, rest sourced from reference TRBV7-2 and TRBJ1-3, is GAGVSQSPSNKVTEKGKDVELRCDPISGHTALYWYRQSLGQGLEFLIYFQGNSAPDKSGLPSDRFSAERTGGSVSTLTIQRTQQEDSAVYLCASSLDGGSSGNTIYFGEGSWLTVV.

The V gene is TRBV18, the J gene TRBJ2-2, with 8 bases that match TRBD2. Looked up from germline, CDR1 is KGHSH and CDR2 is LQKENI. This CDR3 comprises 15 residues. Losses at the gene ends were 3 bases for V and 1 base for J; bases not matched to a gene: 1. This CDR3 is CASSPREGNTGELFF. The CDR3 DNA reads TGTGCCAGCTCACCTCGGGAGGGGAACACCGGGGAGCTGTTTTTT.

The chain recombines TRBV2 with TRBJ2-5; TRBD1 is a possible D gene (6 bases). This CDR3 contains 13 residues. Germline CDR1 reads SNHLY; CDR2 reads FYNNEI. V lost 3 bases, J lost 7 bases, and 12 bases lay in between. The CDR3 DNA is TGTGCCAGCAGTGATAACGTCAGGGGGACCCAGTACTTC. It codes for CASSDNVRGTQYF.

J is TRBJ2-4 and V is TRBV6-1; 14 bases map to TRBD2. Germline V gene data show CDR1 as MNHNS and CDR2 as SASEGT. The CDR3 sequence is 15 residues long. Trimming took 6 bases from V and 9 from J; bases not matched to a gene: 7. As DNA, the CDR3 is TGTGCCAGCAGCCCTGGGACTAGCGGGGGAGCCATTCAGTACTTC. As protein: CASSPGTSGGAIQYF.

This clone showed up just a few times. This sample includes further DNA sequences coding for the same CDR3. The chain uses TRBV20-1 and TRBJ2-3; D not certain. The CDR3 runs 11 residues. The V end lost 6 bases, the J end lost 3 bases, and 7 bases lay between the germline ends. Germline CDR1 is DFQATT and CDR2 is SNEGSKA (reference sequence). The CDR3 DNA is TGCAGTGCCAAACGGACAGATACGCAGTATTTT. Its translation is CSAKRTDTQYF.

This clone has only one observation. The chain recombines TRBV7-8 with TRBJ2-7; D is possibly TRBD1 or TRBD2 (5 bases each). Germline CDR1 reads SGHVS; CDR2 reads FQNEAQ. The CDR3 totals 14 residues. Trimming left V 2 bases short and J 7 bases short, with 15 bases between. DNA for the CDR3: TGTGCCAGCAGCTTACTGGACACAACGGGGGAGCAGTACTTC. This codes for CASSLLDTTGEQYF.

This chain connects TRBV28 to TRBJ2-3, with 7 nucleotides matching TRBD2. Germline V CDR1 and CDR2: MDHEN, SYDVKM. Trimming removed 2 bases from V and 0 bases from J; junction bases left unmatched: 5. This CDR3 is built from 16 residues. CDR3 DNA: TGTGCCAGCAGTTTAGGGAGCGGGGCTAGCACAGATACGCAGTATTTT. Its translation: CASSLGSGASTDTQYF.

The chain carries TRBV11-2 and TRBJ2-1, with 11 nucleotides matching TRBD2. CDR3 length: 15 amino acids. Germline loops: CDR1 SGHAT, CDR2 FQNNGV. J gave up 3 bases and V 3 bases, and 1 base lay outside the gene matches. Written as DNA, the CDR3 is TGTGCCAGCAGCTTCGGGACTAGCGGCTACAATGAGCAGTTCTTC. Protein product: CASSFGTSGYNEQFF.

The chain recombines TRBV28 with TRBJ1-1; 7 bases fit TRBD1. Unmatched junction bases numbered 9, after V lost 5 bases and J lost 3 bases. The CDR3 length is 15 residues. Germline V gene sequence: CDR1 MDHEN, CDR2 SYDVKM. CDR3 nucleotide sequence: TGTGCCAGCAGTCCGTACAGGGGTAGATACACTGAAGCTTTCTTT. It translates to CASSPYRGRYTEAFF.